The next 30 T cell receptor beta chains were all read from a single sample in a study of blood T cell repertoires in COVID-19 (dated by TCRdb to between 2020 and 2021). Library creation used the immunoSEQ multiplex PCR assay. TCRdb provides this immuneACCESS table in a form limited to in-frame rearrangements. Some clones are lacking; in checked studies, under half of them reflect an unresolved V gene, and why the rest are absent is not known. The sample profile shows around 200,000 clones; approximately 86% of them were found once. The ten biggest clones cover about 4.7% of the sample. Sequences were obtained from PBMCs or T cells enriched from blood (not recorded which). These TCRs come from a woman in her twenties or thirties who had been exposed to COVID-19.

The V gene is TRBV9, the J gene TRBJ1-1; a weak D match, TRBD1 (6 bases). Germline assignment: CDR1 SGDLS and CDR2 YYNGEE. The V and J ends lost 0 bases and 4 bases respectively, with 10 bases between them. The CDR3 runs to 14 residues. The CDR3 coding sequence is TGTGCCAGCAGCGTAGGGCAGGGGTCCACTGAAGCTTTCTTT. As protein: CASSVGQGSTEAFF.

The genes are TRBV18 and TRBJ2-3; TRBD1 is a possible D gene (5 bases). Trimming pared 1 base from V and 4 bases from J, leaving 12 bases between. This CDR3 has 15 amino acids. Germline loops: CDR1 KGHSH, CDR2 LQKENI. The CDR3 here is CASSPRTSSPDTQYF. For the CDR3, the DNA is TGTGCCAGCTCACCACGGACAAGTTCCCCAGATACGCAGTATTTT.

This chain connects TRBV19 to TRBJ2-6; 7 positions match TRBD1. The length of the CDR3 is 15 residues. V dropped 4 bases and J dropped 2; count of bases not matched to a gene: 2. Germline assignment: CDR1 LNHDA and CDR2 SQIVND (reference sequence). This CDR3 is CASSTTGTGANVLTF. In DNA, the CDR3 is TGTGCCAGTAGTACGACAGGGACTGGGGCCAACGTCCTGACTTTC.

The chain has TRBV29-1 and TRBJ2-7, with 9 bases that match TRBD1. J gave up 1 base and V 3 bases, and 7 bases lay outside the gene matches. This CDR3 contains 15 residues. Germline lookup yields CDR1 SQVTM and CDR2 ANQGSEA. The CDR3: CSVERGQGSSYEQYF. Here the CDR3 DNA reads TGCAGCGTTGAGCGCGGACAGGGGTCTTCCTACGAGCAGTACTTC.

V usage is TRBV21-1 and J usage is TRBJ2-7; the D call TRBD1 from the table was never checked on the DNA. TRBV21-1 is noted as a pseudogene. This CDR3 comprises 15 residues. CDR3 nucleotide sequence: TGTGCCAGCGGACAACCCCGGGACAGGGGTTACGAGCAGTACTTC. It specifies CASGQPRDRGYEQYF.

The V and J genes are TRBV9 and TRBJ2-3; TRBD2 aligns across 15 bases. The V gene end was trimmed by 3 bases and the J gene end by 7 bases; junction bases not matched to a gene: 21. Germline V CDR1 and CDR2: SGDLS, YYNGEE. This CDR3 has 21 amino acids. The CDR3 sequence: CASSGQDGLAGGIYRPYTQYF. In DNA form, the CDR3 reads TGTGCCAGCAGCGGACAAGATGGACTAGCGGGGGGGATATACCGACCGTATACGCAGTATTTT.

The V and J genes are TRBV7-8 and TRBJ2-1, with 9 positions matching TRBD2. The CDR3 has 15 residues. With V trimmed by 1 base and J by 7 bases, 5 bases remained unmatched. In germline, CDR1 is SGHVS, CDR2 FQNEAQ. CDR3 DNA: TGTGCCAGCAGCTTAGGGACTAGCGCTTGGAATGAGCAGTTCTTC. Its translation is CASSLGTSAWNEQFF.

This clone was picked up one time. The CDR3 DNA is TGTGCCAGCAGAGGACAGGTCAACACCGGGGAGCTGTTTTTT. As protein: CASRGQVNTGELFF. The chain links TRBV3-1 (or the pseudogene TRBV3-2) to TRBJ2-2, with 7 bases aligning to TRBD1. There are 14 residues in the CDR3. The V segment lost 6 bases and the J segment 2 bases; nucleotides outside the gene matches: 3. Germline assignment: CDR1 LGHDT and CDR2 YNNKEL (reference sequence).

The chain employs TRBV29-1 and TRBJ1-3; D is undetermined. The germline CDR1 and CDR2 sequences are SQVTM and ANQGSEA. V was pared by 6 bases and J by 1 base, with 13 bases between. This CDR3 region has 14 residues. The CDR3 sequence is CSVQHTSSGNTIYF. The CDR3 bases are TGCAGCGTACAACATACCTCGTCTGGAAACACCATATATTTT.

The J gene is TRBJ2-6, the V gene TRBV9; maybe TRBD1 (5 bases). Trimming stripped 6 bases from V and 0 bases from J, with 10 bases between. This CDR3 has 15 amino acids. Germline CDR1 SGDLS, CDR2 YYNGEE. CDR3 protein: CASTLGASGANVLTF. The CDR3 nucleotides read TGTGCCAGCACCCTAGGGGCCTCTGGGGCCAACGTCCTGACTTTC.

The CDR3 loop is CAWSVQFSGANVLTF. For the CDR3, the DNA is TGTGCCTGGAGTGTTCAGTTCTCTGGGGCCAACGTCCTGACTTTC. This chain connects TRBV30 to TRBJ2-6; D remains ambiguous. The CDR3 runs 15 residues. The V end was cut by 0 bases, the J end by 0 bases, with 6 bases between. CDR1 and CDR2 (germline): GTSNPN, SVGIG (reference sequence). The whole variable domain, remainder taken from reference TRBV30 and TRBJ2-6, is SQTIHQWPATLVQPVGSPLSLECTVEGTSNPNLYWYRQAAGRGLQLLFYSVGIGQISSEVPQNLSASRPQDRQFILSSKKLLLSDSGFYLCAWSVQFSGANVLTFGAGSRLTVL.

This clone has just one count. The chain recombines TRBV4-1 with TRBJ2-1; 10 bases are shared with TRBD1. Germline V gene data show CDR1 as MGHRA and CDR2 as YSYEKL. V was pared by 5 bases and J by 5 bases, with 6 bases of the junction left unmatched. The CDR3 has 15 residues. The CDR3 DNA reads TGCGCCAGCAGCTTCCGGGACAGGGGAAACAATGAGCAGTTCTTC. This sequence encodes CASSFRDRGNNEQFF.

This clone has more than one count but fewer than ten. The chain joins TRBV7-2 to TRBJ1-5; TRBD1 aligns across 9 bases. CDR1 and CDR2 (germline): SGHTA, FQGNSA. The CDR3 sequence is 17 residues long. After removal of 1 base from V and 4 bases from J, the junction contained 8 bases not matched to a gene. The CDR3 region is CASSLGPGQGWNQPQHF. DNA for the CDR3: TGTGCCAGCAGCTTAGGGCCGGGACAGGGATGGAATCAGCCCCAGCATTTT.

V and J are TRBV27 and TRBJ2-2; D is unclear. The CDR3 sequence is 15 residues long. Germline V CDR1 and CDR2: MNHEY, SMNVEV (reference sequence). V shed 6 bases and J shed 1 base, with 12 bases lying between them. The DNA of the CDR3 is TGTGCCAGCAGAGGTGGCAGGATGAACACCGGGGAGCTGTTTTTT. The encoded protein is CASRGGRMNTGELFF.

The chain has TRBV18 and TRBJ2-1; D call uncertain. The CDR3 covers 11 residues. CDR1 and CDR2 from the germline V gene are KGHSH and LQKENI. The ends were cut back, 5 bases at V and 10 bases at J, with 9 bases in the middle. The CDR3: CASSTLGEQFF. The CDR3 DNA reads as TGTGCCAGCTCAACCCTAGGAGAGCAGTTCTTC. The whole variable domain, filled in from reference TRBV18 and TRBJ2-1, reads NAGVMQNPRHLVRRRGQEARLRCSPMKGHSHVYWYRQLPEEGLKFMVYLQKENIIDESGMPKERFSAEFPKEGPSILRIQQVVRGDSAAYFCASSTLGEQFFGPGTRLTVL.

Comment on this clone: Other DNA sequences in this sample translate to the same CDR3. V usage is TRBV29-1 and J usage is TRBJ1-5, with a possible D match to TRBD1 (5 bases). Trimming stripped 6 bases from V and 4 bases from J, with 13 bases between. Germline assignment: CDR1 SQVTM and CDR2 ANQGSEA. This CDR3 comprises 13 residues. The CDR3 DNA reads as TGCAGCGTCCAGCGGGGGGGAAATCAGCCCCAGCATTTT. It specifies CSVQRGGNQPQHF.

The CDR3 protein is CASSSSEAYGYTF. CDR3 coding DNA: TGCGCCAGCAGCTCCTCGGAGGCCTATGGCTACACCTTC. The chain recombines TRBV5-1 with TRBJ1-2, with no clear D. Per the germline V gene, CDR1 is SGHRS and CDR2 is YFSETQ. The germline V and J ends were trimmed by 3 bases and 4 bases, with 10 bases remaining between them. The CDR3 covers 13 residues.

This clone showed up just once. J is TRBJ1-3 and V is TRBV11-2, with TRBD1 matching over 7 bases. The CDR3 has 15 residues. Germline values: CDR1 SGHAT, CDR2 FQNNGV. With V trimmed by 5 bases and J by 4 bases, 8 bases remained unmatched. CDR3 in DNA: TGTGCCAGCAGCATCGCCGGGACAGCCGGAAACACCATATATTTT. Residues: CASSIAGTAGNTIYF. Looking up the rest from reference TRBV11-2 and TRBJ1-3 gives the full variable domain: EAGVAQSPRYKIIEKRQSVAFWCNPISGHATLYWYQQILGQGPKLLIQFQNNGVVDDSQLPKDRFSAERLKGVDSTLKIQPAKLEDSAVYLCASSIAGTAGNTIYFGEGSWLTVV.

The rearrangement uses TRBV3-1 (or the pseudogene TRBV3-2) and TRBJ1-5, with no clear D. V shed 3 bases and J shed 4 bases, with 19 bases lying between them. Germline-derived CDR1 and CDR2 are LGHDT and YNNKEL (reference sequence). The CDR3 is 17 residues long. CDR3 bases: TGTGCCAGCAGCCAGGCGCCAGCGCCGGGGTGGAATCAGCCCCAGCATTTT. Translated: CASSQAPAPGWNQPQHF.

The chain is built from TRBV2 and TRBJ1-1; TRBD1 is a possible D gene (6 bases). V lost 6 bases, J lost 0 bases, and 8 bases lay in between. CDR3 size: 13 residues. In germline, CDR1 is SNHLY, CDR2 FYNNEI. The CDR3: CASSGQLNTEAFF. The CDR3 DNA sequence: TGTGCCAGCAGCGGACAGTTGAACACTGAAGCTTTCTTT. The full variable domain, in which reference TRBV2 and TRBJ1-1 provide the parts outside the CDR3, is EPEVTQTPSHQVTQMGQEVILRCVPISNHLYFYWYRQILGQKVEFLVSFYNNEISEKSEIFDDQFSVERPDGSNFTLKIRSTKLEDSAMYFCASSGQLNTEAFFGQGTRLTVV.

This clone was seen a few times. This chain uses TRBV5-4 with TRBJ1-2, with D unresolved. The V gene's germline CDR1 is SGHNT and CDR2 YYREEE (reference sequence). The V end was cut by 0 bases, the J end by 4 bases, with 7 bases between. This CDR3 has 13 residues. CDR3 amino acids: CASSLDSLYGYTF. The CDR3 bases are TGTGCCAGCAGCTTGGACTCACTCTATGGCTACACCTTC.

The genes are TRBV9 and TRBJ1-5; possibly TRBD1 for D (5 bases). The V end lost 0 bases, the J end lost 3 bases, and 7 bases lay between the germline ends. The CDR3 is 14 residues long. CDR1 and CDR2 from the germline V gene are SGDLS and YYNGEE. The CDR3 spells CASSVEGNNQPQHF. CDR3 DNA: TGTGCCAGCAGCGTAGAGGGGAACAATCAGCCCCAGCATTTT.

The rearrangement joins TRBV27 to TRBJ2-2; D is possibly TRBD1 (7 bases). The CDR3 has 16 amino acids. V lost 5 bases and J lost 6, with 19 bases in between. The germline CDR1 and CDR2 sequences are MNHEY and SMNVEV (reference sequence). The CDR3 protein is CASSRTEGALSGELFF. The CDR3 nucleotides are TGTGCCAGCAGTCGGACGGAGGGGGCGTTATCCGGGGAGCTGTTTTTT.

V is TRBV7-3 and J is TRBJ1-5; D remains unclear. The germline gives CDR1 SGHTA, CDR2 FQGTGA. Trimming cost V 0 bases and J 5 bases, with 5 bases left between them. This CDR3 is 13 amino acids long. CDR3 region: CASSLTADQPQHF. CDR3 DNA sequence: TGTGCCAGCAGCTTAACGGCCGATCAGCCCCAGCATTTT.

The chain has TRBV15 and TRBJ2-7, with TRBD1 matching 8 bases. Trimming cost V 7 bases and J 2 bases; bases outside gene matches: 4. CDR1 and CDR2 (germline): LNHNV, YYDKDF (reference sequence). The CDR3 length is 13 residues. CDR3 DNA sequence: TGTGCCACCACCCGGGACAGGACCTACGAGCAGTACTTC. It codes for CATTRDRTYEQYF.

The J gene is TRBJ1-2, the V gene TRBV5-1; no clear D. The CDR3 is 15 amino acids. Germline CDR1 reads SGHRS; CDR2 reads YFSETQ. V was trimmed by 2 bases and J by 0 bases, leaving 11 bases between them. CDR3 in DNA: TGCGCCAGCAGCTTCGGACTGGACGCTAACTATGGCTACACCTTC. Residues: CASSFGLDANYGYTF.

The chain carries TRBV19 and TRBJ1-2; TRBD1 might be the D (6 bases). V lost 4 bases and J 4 bases, leaving 10 bases between the germline ends. CDR1 is LNHDA and CDR2 is SQIVND in the germline V gene (reference sequence). The length of the CDR3 is 13 residues. CDR3 in DNA: TGTGCCAGTAGTAGCCGGACAGTCTATGGCTACACCTTC. Amino acids: CASSSRTVYGYTF.

The chain combines TRBV12-3 or TRBV12-4 with TRBJ1-1; D gene uncertain. Trimming cost V 6 bases and J 0 bases, with 5 bases left between them. The CDR3 runs to 12 residues. The CDR3 sequence is CASSTVNTEAFF. CDR3 DNA: TGTGCCAGCAGCACAGTGAACACTGAAGCTTTCTTT.

This clone was detected once. This chain connects TRBV9 to TRBJ1-6; 7 bases are shared with TRBD1. Unmatched junction bases numbered 9, after V lost 3 bases and J lost 9 bases. Germline V gives CDR1 SGDLS, CDR2 YYNGEE. There are 15 residues in the CDR3. The CDR3 DNA reads TGTGCCAGCAGCGCGGTGGTAGGGGGCTCTTCACCCCTCCACTTT. Translation: CASSAVVGGSSPLHF.

The sample holds one count of this clone. The chain couples TRBV11-2 to TRBJ2-7, with D perhaps matching TRBD1 (6 bases). The CDR3 consists of 18 residues. Germline CDR1 reads SGHAT; CDR2 reads FQNNGV. The ends were cut back, 5 bases at V and 3 bases at J, with 26 bases in the middle. The CDR3 sequence: CASSTPRGSWNKGYEQYF. CDR3 nucleotide sequence: TGTGCCAGCAGCACCCCGAGGGGGAGTTGGAACAAGGGCTACGAGCAGTACTTC.